This T cell receptor beta chain was profiled in a study of blood T cell repertoires in COVID-19 (dated by TCRdb to the early 2020s). Looking at the study overall: Samples covering the acute and convalescent phases of COVID-19 were provided by collaborators in the United States, Italy and Spain. The material from the prospective study consisted of cDNA or gDNA derived from T cells, B-cell-depleted T cells, or PBMCs. Subjects who had been exposed to COVID-19, were actively infected with it, or had recovered from it provided the deeply sampled blood TCRbeta repertoires that made up the dataset. The repertoires were released in a freely available public database intended as a resource for research on the immune response to SARS-CoV-2. The samples were drawn from the first 160 participants of the ongoing ImmuneRACE study and from roughly 1,300 subjects provided by 6 global collaborators. The sample metadata nearly always contained a de-identified subject ID, COVID-19 status, age in years and sex. HLA class I and class II types, where available, came from metadata supplied by the sample provider rather than from assay-based typing.

With respect to this clone: Its antigen is currently not known. No clone much larger than this one lies a single base away; base qualities are absent.

Study-level results and caveats: How much clinical and demographic metadata was included differed by source and by participant, and the metadata was provided uncurated.

TCRbeta CDR3 regions were amplified from genomic DNA by means of the immunoSEQ Assay, a bias-controlled multiplex PCR. In the source study's methods: Within the assay, amplification of reference gene primers was used to estimate how many nucleated cells each sample contained. To quantify the absolute abundance of each unique TCRbeta CDR3 rearrangement, sequence reads were collapsed and filtered. For each sample, productive Simpson clonality was calculated as the square root of Simpson's diversity index over productive rearrangements. Drawn from immuneACCESS, this table holds only the in-frame rearrangements with V and J called that TCRdb kept. Clones are partly lost; checked studies trace under half to an unresolved V gene and leave the rest unexplained. That table is the source of V, J and clone size, and D and trimming were worked out from the DNA. Present in this sample are some 120,000 clones, over 70% of which were seen just once. The top ten hold 0.8% to 1% of the sample.

CDR1 MGHRA and CDR2 YSYEKL are derived from the germline V gene. V loses 0 bases of germline sequence and J loses 4 bases, and the interval between the two ends is 7 bases. Measured from the cysteine to the phenylalanine, the CDR3 is 13 residues long. Only the CDR3 part of the read is kept: 39 bases, read in frame from the first base. The collaborating institutions used their own protocols to collect whole blood in K2EDTA tubes. For TCRbeta analysis, collaborators shipped samples as frozen whole blood, isolated PBMCs, or DNA extracted from either of those sample types. This chain is built from TRBV4-1 and TRBJ2-7; there is no confident call for the D gene. Sample: peripheral blood. The TCR sequence derives from a woman aged 70-85 years with acute or convalescent COVID-19. In nucleotides, the sequence is TGCGCCAGCAGCCAAGAGCTAGGATACGAGCAGTACTTC. Protein translation: CASSQELGYEQYF.